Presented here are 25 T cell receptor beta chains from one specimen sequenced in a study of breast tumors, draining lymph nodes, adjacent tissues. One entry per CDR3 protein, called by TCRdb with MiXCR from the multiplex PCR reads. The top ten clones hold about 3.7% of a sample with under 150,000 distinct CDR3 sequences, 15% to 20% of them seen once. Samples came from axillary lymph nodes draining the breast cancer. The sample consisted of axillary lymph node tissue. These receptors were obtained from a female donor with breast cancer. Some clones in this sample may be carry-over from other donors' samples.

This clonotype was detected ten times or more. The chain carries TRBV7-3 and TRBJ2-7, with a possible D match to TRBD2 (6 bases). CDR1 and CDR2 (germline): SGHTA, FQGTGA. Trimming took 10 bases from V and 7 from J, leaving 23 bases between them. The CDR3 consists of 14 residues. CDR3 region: CATVRHGRACEQYF. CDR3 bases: TGTGCCACCGTTCGCCACGGGAGAGCGTGTGAGCAGTACTTC.

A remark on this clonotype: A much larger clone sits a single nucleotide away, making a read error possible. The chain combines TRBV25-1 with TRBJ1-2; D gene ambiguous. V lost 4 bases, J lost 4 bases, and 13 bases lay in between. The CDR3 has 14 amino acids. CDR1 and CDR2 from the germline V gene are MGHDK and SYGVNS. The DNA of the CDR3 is TGTGCCAGCAGTGCCCACCCGGGGATCTATGGCTACACCTTC. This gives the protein CASSAHPGIYGYTF.

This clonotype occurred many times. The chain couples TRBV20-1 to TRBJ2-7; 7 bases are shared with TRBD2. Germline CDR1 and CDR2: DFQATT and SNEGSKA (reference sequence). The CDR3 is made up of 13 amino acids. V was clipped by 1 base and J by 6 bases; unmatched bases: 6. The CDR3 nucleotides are TGCAGTGCTAGAGCAGGACTAGTGGGCGAGCAGTACTTC. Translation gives CSARAGLVGEQYF.

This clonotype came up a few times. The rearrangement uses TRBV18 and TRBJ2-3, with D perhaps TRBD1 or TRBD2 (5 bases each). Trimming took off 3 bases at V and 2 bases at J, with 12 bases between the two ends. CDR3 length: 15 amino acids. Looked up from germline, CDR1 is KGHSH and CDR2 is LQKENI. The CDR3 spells CASSPIGEFTDTQYF. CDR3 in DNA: TGTGCCAGCTCACCGATAGGGGAGTTCACAGATACGCAGTATTTT.

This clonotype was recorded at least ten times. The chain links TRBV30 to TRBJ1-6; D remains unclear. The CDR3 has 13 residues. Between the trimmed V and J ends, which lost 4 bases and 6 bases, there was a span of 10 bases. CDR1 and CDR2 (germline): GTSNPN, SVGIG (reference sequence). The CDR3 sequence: CAWNRIPNSPLHF. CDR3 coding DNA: TGTGCCTGGAACCGGATTCCTAATTCACCCCTCCACTTT.

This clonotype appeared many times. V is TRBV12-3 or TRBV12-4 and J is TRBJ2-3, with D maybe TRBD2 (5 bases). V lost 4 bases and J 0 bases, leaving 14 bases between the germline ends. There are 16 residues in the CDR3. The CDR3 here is CASSSGGYTSTDTQYF. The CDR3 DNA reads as TGTGCCAGCAGTTCAGGAGGATACACTAGCACAGATACGCAGTATTTT.

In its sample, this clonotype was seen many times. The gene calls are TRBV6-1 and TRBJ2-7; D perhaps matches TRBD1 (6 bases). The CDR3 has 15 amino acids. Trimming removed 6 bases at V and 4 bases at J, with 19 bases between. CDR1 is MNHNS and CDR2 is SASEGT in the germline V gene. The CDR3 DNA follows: TGTGCCAGCAGGGGGACCGGGACAACTTCTTACGAGCAGTACTTC. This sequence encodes CASRGTGTTSYEQYF.

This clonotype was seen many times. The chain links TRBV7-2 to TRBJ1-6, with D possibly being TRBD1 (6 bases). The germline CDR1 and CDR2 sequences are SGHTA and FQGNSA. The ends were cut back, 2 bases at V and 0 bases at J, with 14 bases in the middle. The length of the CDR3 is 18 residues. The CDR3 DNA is TGTGCCAGCAGCTTATGGCAGGGGCCTATCTCCTATAATTCACCCCTCCACTTT. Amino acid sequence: CASSLWQGPISYNSPLHF. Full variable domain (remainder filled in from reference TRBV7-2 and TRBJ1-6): GAGVSQSPSNKVTEKGKDVELRCDPISGHTALYWYRQSLGQGLEFLIYFQGNSAPDKSGLPSDRFSAERTGGSVSTLTIQRTQQEDSAVYLCASSLWQGPISYNSPLHFGNGTRLTVT.

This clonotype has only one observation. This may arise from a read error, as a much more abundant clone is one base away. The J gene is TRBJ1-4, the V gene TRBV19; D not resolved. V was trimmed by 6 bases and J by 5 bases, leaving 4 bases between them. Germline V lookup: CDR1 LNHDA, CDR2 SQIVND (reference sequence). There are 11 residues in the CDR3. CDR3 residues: CASRSNEKLFF. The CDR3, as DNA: TGTGCCAGTAGAAGCAATGAAAAACTGTTTTTT.

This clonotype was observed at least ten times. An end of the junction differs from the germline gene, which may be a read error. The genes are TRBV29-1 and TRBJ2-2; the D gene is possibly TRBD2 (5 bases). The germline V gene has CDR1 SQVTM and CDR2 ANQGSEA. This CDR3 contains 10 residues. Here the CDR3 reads CEEDTGELFF. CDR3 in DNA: TGTGAGGAGGACACCGGGGAGCTGTTTTTT.

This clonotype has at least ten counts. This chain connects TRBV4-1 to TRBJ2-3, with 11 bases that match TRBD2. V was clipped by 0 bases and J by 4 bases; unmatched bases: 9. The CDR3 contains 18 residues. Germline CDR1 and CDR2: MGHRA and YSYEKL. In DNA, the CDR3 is TGCGCCAGCAGCCAAGATACTAGCGGGAGAGGGGGGGCAGATACGCAGTATTTT. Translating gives CASSQDTSGRGGADTQYF.

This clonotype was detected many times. The DNA for the CDR3 is TGTGCCAGCAGCCTAACCCGGGGCGGCTACGAGCAGTACTTC. Protein: CASSLTRGGYEQYF. This chain links TRBV7-9 with TRBJ2-7, with D perhaps TRBD1 or TRBD2 (5 bases each). The V gene's germline CDR1 is SEHNR and CDR2 FQNEAQ (reference sequence). CDR3 length: 14 residues. V was clipped by 5 bases and J by 3 bases, with 14 bases between them.

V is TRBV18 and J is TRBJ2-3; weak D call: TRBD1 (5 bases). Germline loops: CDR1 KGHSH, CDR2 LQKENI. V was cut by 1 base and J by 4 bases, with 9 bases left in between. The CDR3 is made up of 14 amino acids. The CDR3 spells CASSPQGIADTQYF. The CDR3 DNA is TGTGCCAGCTCACCACAGGGGATAGCAGATACGCAGTATTTT.

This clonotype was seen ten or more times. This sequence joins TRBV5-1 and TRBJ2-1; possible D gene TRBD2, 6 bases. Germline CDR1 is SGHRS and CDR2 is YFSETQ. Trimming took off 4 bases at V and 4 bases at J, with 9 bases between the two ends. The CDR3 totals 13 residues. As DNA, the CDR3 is TGCGCCAGCAGCAACGGGACTTACAATGAGCAGTTCTTC. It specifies CASSNGTYNEQFF.

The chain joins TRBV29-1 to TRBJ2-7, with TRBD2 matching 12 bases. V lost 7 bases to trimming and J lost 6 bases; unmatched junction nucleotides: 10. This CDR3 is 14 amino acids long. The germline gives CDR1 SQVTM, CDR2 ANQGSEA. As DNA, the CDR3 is TGCAGCGGACTGGGACTAGCGGGTGCCTCCGAGCAGTACTTC. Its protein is CSGLGLAGASEQYF.

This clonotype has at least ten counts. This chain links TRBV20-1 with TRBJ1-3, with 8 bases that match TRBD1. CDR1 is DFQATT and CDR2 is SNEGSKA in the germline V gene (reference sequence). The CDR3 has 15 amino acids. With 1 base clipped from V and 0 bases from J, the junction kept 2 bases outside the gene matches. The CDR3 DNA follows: TGCAGTGCTAGAGGGACAGGGAACTCTGGAAACACCATATATTTT. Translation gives CSARGTGNSGNTIYF.

The CDR3 spells CASSYSWSDSRAKNIQYF. CDR3 nucleotides: TGTGCCAGCAGTTACTCGTGGTCGGATTCGAGAGCCAAAAACATTCAGTACTTC. This chain joins TRBV6-5 and TRBJ2-4; D uncertain. The V end was cut by 0 bases, the J end by 0 bases, with 15 bases between. Germline CDR1 reads MNHEY; CDR2 reads SVGAGI. The CDR3 runs to 18 residues.

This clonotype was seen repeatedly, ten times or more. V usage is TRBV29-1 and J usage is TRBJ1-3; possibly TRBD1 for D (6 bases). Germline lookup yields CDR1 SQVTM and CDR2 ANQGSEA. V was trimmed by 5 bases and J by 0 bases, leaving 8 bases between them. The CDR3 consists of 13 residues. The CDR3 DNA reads TGCAGCGTTAGGACAGCCTCTGGAAACACCATATATTTT. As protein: CSVRTASGNTIYF. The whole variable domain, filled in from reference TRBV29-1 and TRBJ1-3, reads SAVISQKPSRDICQRGTSLTIQCQVDSQVTMMFWYRQQPGQSLTLIATANQGSEATYESGFVIDKFPISRPNLTFSTLTVSNMSPEDSSIYLCSVRTASGNTIYFGEGSWLTVV.

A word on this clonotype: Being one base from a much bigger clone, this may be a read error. For the CDR3, the DNA is TGTGCCAGCCCACGCTCGGGACAGGCGGATTCACCCCTCCACTTT. Translation: CASPRSGQADSPLHF. The chain employs TRBV18 and TRBJ1-6; 8 nucleotides match TRBD1. The ends lost 8 bases at V and 8 bases at J; junction bases unmatched: 11. CDR1 KGHSH and CDR2 LQKENI come from the germline V gene. The CDR3 consists of 15 residues.

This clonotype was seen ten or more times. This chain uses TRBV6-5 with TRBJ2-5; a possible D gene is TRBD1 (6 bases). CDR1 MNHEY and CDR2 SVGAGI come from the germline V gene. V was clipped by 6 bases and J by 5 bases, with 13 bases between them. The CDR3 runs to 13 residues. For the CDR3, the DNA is TGTGCCAGCAGGAAGACTACAGGGGAGACCCAGTACTTC. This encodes CASRKTTGETQYF.

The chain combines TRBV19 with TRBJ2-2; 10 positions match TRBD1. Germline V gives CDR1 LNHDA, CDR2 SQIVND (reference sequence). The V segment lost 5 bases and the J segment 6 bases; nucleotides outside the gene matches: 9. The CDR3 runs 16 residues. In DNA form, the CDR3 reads TGTGCCAGTAGTGCCCGGGACAGGGGTCGGGCCGGGGAGCTGTTTTTT. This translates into CASSARDRGRAGELFF.

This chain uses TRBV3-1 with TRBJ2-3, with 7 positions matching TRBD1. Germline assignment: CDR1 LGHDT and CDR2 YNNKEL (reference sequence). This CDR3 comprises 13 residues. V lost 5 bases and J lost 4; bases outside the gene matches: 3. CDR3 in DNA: TGTGCCAGCAGCAGACAGGGTTCAGATACGCAGTATTTT. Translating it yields CASSRQGSDTQYF.

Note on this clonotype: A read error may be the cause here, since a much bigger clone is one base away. CDR3 protein: CSARICPGRGQNTGELFF. The CDR3 region has the DNA TGCAGTGCTAGAATCTGCCCGGGAAGGGGCCAGAACACCGGGGAGCTGTTTTTT. This sequence joins TRBV20-1 and TRBJ2-2; either TRBD1 or TRBD2 may supply D (5 bases each). Per the germline V gene, CDR1 is DFQATT and CDR2 is SNEGSKA (reference sequence). The CDR3 loop spans 18 amino acids. V lost 2 bases to trimming and J lost 1 base, with 20 bases between them.

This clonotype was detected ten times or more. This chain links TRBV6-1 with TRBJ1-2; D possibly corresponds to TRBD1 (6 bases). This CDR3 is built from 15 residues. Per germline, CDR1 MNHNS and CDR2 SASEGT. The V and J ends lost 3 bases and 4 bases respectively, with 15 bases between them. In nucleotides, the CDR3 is TGTGCCAGCAGTGACAGGGACAAGGGTCTCTATGGCTACACCTTC. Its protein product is CASSDRDKGLYGYTF.

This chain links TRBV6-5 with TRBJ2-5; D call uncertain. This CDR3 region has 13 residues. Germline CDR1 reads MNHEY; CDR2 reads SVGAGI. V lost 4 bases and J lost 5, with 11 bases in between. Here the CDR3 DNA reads TGTGCCAGCAGTTCTGCGGATTGGGAGACCCAGTACTTC. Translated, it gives CASSSADWETQYF.